These T cell receptor beta chains were read from a single sample in a study of cytotoxic CD8 clonotypes in ibrutinib-treated CLL. Method: immunoSEQ multiplex PCR; TCRdb's copy keeps in-frame clones and lacks some. The profile shows some 70,000 clones, 68% of them singletons. Sample: PBMCs, taken after 12 months of ibrutinib treatment. These receptors were collected from a human donor with chronic lymphocytic leukemia. CDR3s include the opening cysteine and the closing phenylalanine or tryptophan. Clone size is stated in some rows and not others, as once, few, many or a class when expanded.

J gene,clone size,V gene,CDR3 protein
TRBJ2-2,once,TRBV7-7,CASSPHRDTATGELFF
TRBJ1-4,NA,TRBV28,CASSAGTGEKLFF
TRBJ1-2,NA,TRBV10-3,CAISESWPSVGYGYTF
TRBJ1-2,NA,TRBV10-3,CAIRPGQGDYGYTF
TRBJ1-1,few,TRBV19,CASTDSGFSTEAFF
TRBJ1-6,NA,TRBV5-4,CASSVDSSSPLHF
TRBJ1-1,NA,TRBV6-4,CASSDGTGGLAKDTEAFF
TRBJ1-3,NA,TRBV5-1,CASSLWAGVGNTIYF
TRBJ1-1,NA,TRBV19,CASSIGQRSEAFF
TRBJ1-5,NA,TRBV11-2,CASSFRQGAGNQPQHF
TRBJ1-2,NA,TRBV19,CASTPDRNYGYTF
TRBJ1-2,NA,TRBV28,CASSLGQRLYGYTF
TRBJ2-1,few,TRBV5-6,CASSLAGGVVFF
TRBJ2-2,few,TRBV7-2,CASSRQGATGELFF
TRBJ1-1,NA,TRBV6-1,CASRAGGTTEAFF
TRBJ2-2,NA,TRBV6-5,CVSSSPGQGTGELFF
TRBJ2-1,NA,TRBV6-1,CASRPGYYNEQFF
TRBJ2-7,few,TRBV5-1,CASSFHPGQGTYEQYF